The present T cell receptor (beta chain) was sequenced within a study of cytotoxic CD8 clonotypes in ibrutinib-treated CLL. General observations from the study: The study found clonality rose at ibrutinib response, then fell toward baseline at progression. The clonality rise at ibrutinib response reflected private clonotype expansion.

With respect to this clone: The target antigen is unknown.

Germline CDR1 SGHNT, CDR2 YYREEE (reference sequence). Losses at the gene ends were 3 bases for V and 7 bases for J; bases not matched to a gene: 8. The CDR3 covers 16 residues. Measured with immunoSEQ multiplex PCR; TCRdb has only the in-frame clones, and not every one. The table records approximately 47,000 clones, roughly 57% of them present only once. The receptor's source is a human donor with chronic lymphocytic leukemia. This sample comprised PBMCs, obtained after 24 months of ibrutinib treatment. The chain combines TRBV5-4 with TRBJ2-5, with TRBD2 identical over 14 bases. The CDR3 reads CASSSGTSGGLGTQYF. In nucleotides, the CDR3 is TGTGCCAGCAGCTCCGGGACTAGCGGGGGTTTAGGGACCCAGTACTTC.